Listed below are T cell receptor beta chains from one sample, sequenced in a study of blood T cell repertoires in COVID-19. Sequencing used immunoSEQ multiplex PCR; TCRdb keeps in-frame clones, though not all of them. This sample carries over 400,000 clones, approximately 91% of them seen once, and the ten largest clones take approximately 8%. The sample taken for sequencing was PBMCs or T cells enriched from blood (not recorded which). The receptors originated from a woman in her fifties or sixties who had recovered from COVID-19. Both conserved end residues are part of each CDR3. D genes are given only for firm matches. Clone size is shown for a subset of rows, as once, few, many or a class of expanded clone.

j_call | clone_size | d_call | v_call | cdr3_aa | cdr3_nt
TRBJ1-1 | NA | NA | TRBV12-3/TRBV12-4 | CASSIQGNEAFF | TGTGCCAGCAGTATCCAGGGGAACGAAGCTTTCTTT
TRBJ2-7 | NA | TRBD2 | TRBV2 | CASQTSGYTYEQYF | TGTGCCAGCCAAACTAGCGGGTACACCTACGAGCAGTACTTC
TRBJ2-5 | NA | TRBD1 | TRBV4-2 | CASSQEIEGWTGGKETQYF | TGTGCCAGCAGCCAAGAAATTGAGGGCTGGACAGGGGGTAAAGAGACCCAGTACTTC
TRBJ1-1 | NA | NA | TRBV9 | CASSARAEAFF | TGTGCCAGCAGCGCGAGAGCTGAAGCTTTCTTT
TRBJ1-5 | NA | NA | TRBV6-5 | CASSYRRNNQPQHF | TGTGCCAGCAGTTACCGGCGGAACAATCAGCCCCAGCATTTT
TRBJ2-7 | NA | NA | TRBV19 | CASKGTGRGEQYF | TGTGCCAGTAAAGGGACTGGTCGGGGCGAGCAGTACTTC
TRBJ1-6 | NA | NA | TRBV5-1 | CASSPGQNNSPLHF | TGCGCCAGCAGCCCCGGACAGAATAATTCACCCCTCCACTTT
TRBJ1-3 | NA | TRBD1 | TRBV6-1 | CASRGQGNGNTIYF | TGTGCCAGCAGAGGACAGGGGAATGGAAACACCATATATTTT
TRBJ1-2 | NA | NA | TRBV5-1 | CASSSSGMSGLGYTF | TGCGCCAGCAGCTCCTCAGGGATGTCTGGTCTTGGCTACACCTTC
TRBJ1-1 | NA | NA | TRBV9 | CASSVRKRTALGTEAFF | TGTGCCAGCAGCGTAAGGAAGAGGACAGCCCTGGGGACTGAAGCTTTCTTT
TRBJ2-5 | NA | TRBD1 | TRBV27 | CASSTLDRVGETQYF | TGTGCCAGCAGTACACTCGACAGGGTTGGGGAGACCCAGTACTTC
TRBJ2-3 | NA | TRBD2 | TRBV5-4 | CASSSGLAGTDTQYF | TGTGCCAGCAGCTCGGGACTAGCGGGCACAGATACGCAGTATTTT
TRBJ1-5 | NA | NA | TRBV12-3/TRBV12-4 | CASSLFPRPQHF | TGTGCCAGCAGTTTATTTCCCCGGCCCCAGCATTTT
TRBJ2-5 | once | NA | TRBV5-5 | CASSLGLNQETQYF | TGTGCCAGCAGCTTGGGACTGAACCAAGAGACCCAGTACTTC
TRBJ2-7 | NA | TRBD1 | TRBV27 | CASKVGQGSSYEQYF | TGTGCCAGCAAAGTCGGACAGGGGAGCTCCTACGAGCAGTACTTC
TRBJ2-4 | NA | TRBD1 | TRBV5-1 | CASSIGQGASDIQYF | TGCGCCAGCAGCATAGGACAGGGGGCATCGGACATTCAGTACTTC
TRBJ1-3 | NA | TRBD1 | TRBV11-3 | CASSAGQLLHSGNTIYF | TGTGCCAGCAGCGCGGGACAGCTGCTTCACTCTGGAAACACCATATATTTT
TRBJ1-3 | NA | TRBD1 | TRBV4-2 | CASSRDSSGNTIYF | TGTGCCAGCAGCCGGGACAGCTCTGGAAACACCATATATTTT
TRBJ2-5 | NA | TRBD2 | TRBV2 | CASSAGTSGVETQYF | TGTGCCAGCTCTGCGGGGACTAGCGGGGTAGAGACCCAGTACTTC
TRBJ2-1 | NA | NA | TRBV21-1 | CASRGEGYNEQFF | TGTGCCAGCAGAGGGGAGGGATACAATGAGCAGTTCTTC
TRBJ2-2 | NA | NA | TRBV11-3 | CASSLPKGELFF | TGTGCCAGCAGCCTCCCTAAGGGGGAGCTGTTTTTT
TRBJ1-5 | few | NA | TRBV5-5 | CASSPTLGGGQPQHF | TGTGCCAGCAGCCCCACCTTGGGGGGTGGGCAGCCCCAGCATTTT
TRBJ1-5 | NA | NA | TRBV19 | CASSRGDLNQPQHF | TGTGCCAGTAGTAGGGGGGACCTCAATCAGCCCCAGCATTTT
TRBJ1-5 | NA | NA | TRBV5-8 | CASSPEGLSQHF | TGTGCCAGCAGCCCGGAGGGGTTATCCCAGCATTTT
TRBJ2-1 | NA | NA | TRBV3-1/TRBV3-2 | CASSQAAGFEFF | TGTGCCAGCAGCCAAGCAGCAGGGTTCGAGTTCTTC
TRBJ1-1 | NA | NA | TRBV6-5 | CASRDSLNTEAFF | TGTGCCAGCAGGGACAGTTTGAACACTGAAGCTTTCTTT
TRBJ1-1 | NA | TRBD1 | TRBV5-4 | CASSAKVGTANTEAFF | TGTGCCAGCAGCGCAAAAGTCGGGACAGCGAACACTGAAGCTTTCTTT
TRBJ1-5 | NA | NA | TRBV27 | CASSWSERYQPQHF | TGTGCCAGCAGTTGGAGCGAAAGGTATCAGCCCCAGCATTTT
TRBJ1-4 | NA | NA | TRBV6-5 | CASRAREANEKLFF | TGTGCCAGCAGGGCGCGGGAGGCTAATGAAAAACTGTTTTTT
TRBJ2-3 | NA | NA | TRBV24-1 | CATSDAGISTDTQYF | TGTGCCACCAGTGATGCGGGTATCAGCACAGATACGCAGTATTTT
TRBJ1-3 | NA | TRBD1 | TRBV29-1 | CSVLTGAGGNTIYF | TGCAGCGTCCTAACAGGGGCGGGCGGAAACACCATATATTTT
TRBJ2-1 | NA | TRBD1 | TRBV7-2 | CASSLIGTGQFF | TGTGCCAGCAGCTTAATCGGGACAGGGCAGTTCTTC